This T cell receptor beta chain appears in the sequencing data of a study of cytomegalovirus exposure and HLA in healthy donors. On the study more broadly: HLA-typed donors were the source of about 85 million unique TCRs held in an early data release. Study conclusions and caveats: Among TCR beta chains, those listed as cytomegalovirus-associated numbered more than 150. Follow-up analysis seemed to connect common viral pathogens with several of the most significant clusters identified.

Note on this clone: Its antigen remains unknown.

The V end lost 6 bases, the J end lost 4 bases, and 16 bases lay between the germline ends. CDR3 length: 14 residues. Germline V gene lookup returns CDR1 MNHNY and CDR2 SVGAGI (reference sequence). Use of 60 Vbeta and 13 Jbeta primers characterized the PCR. Repertoires were generated with immunoSEQ multiplex PCR, while TCRdb's copy carries only in-frame clones and drops some. The sample table includes approximately 120,000 clones. V is TRBV6-6 and J is TRBJ2-7, with D tentatively TRBD1 (6 bases). This clonotype was obtained from a man aged 25-45 years in good health and CMV-seronegative. Sequenced input: PBMCs. The CDR3 region has the DNA TGTGCCAGCAGCCAACAACAGGGTGGGTACGAGCAGTACTTC. Translating gives CASSQQQGGYEQYF.